This record looks at one T cell receptor (beta chain) sequence and its context. Its cognate antigen is unknown. Other nucleotide sequences in the sample specify the same CDR3. This sample was taken from a study of T cell responses to AZD1222 COVID-19 vaccine. Broader study findings: Only six AZD1222 recipients tested seropositive at baseline. Mostly white British, mostly female donors; authors suggested clonal diversity may be underestimated. CD4 TCRs covered the whole spike, strongest at regions 160-218 and 743-854.

Clones were sequenced by immunoSEQ multiplex PCR, and TCRdb holds only the in-frame ones, with some missing. The profile shows approximately 160,000 clones, 90% to 95% of them singletons. Trimming removed 3 bases at V and 0 bases at J, with 10 bases between. Germline CDR1 reads LNHDA; CDR2 reads SQIVND (reference sequence). This CDR3 has 15 amino acids. Pooled samples include second doses given at about 4 or 12 weeks. The chain is built from TRBV19 and TRBJ2-3, with D possibly being TRBD1 or TRBD2 (5 bases each). The sequencing here drew on peripheral blood, taken 28 days after the second AZD1222 dose. The sequence came from an adult who received the AZD1222 COVID-19 vaccine. CDR3: CASSIGTLSTDTQYF. The CDR3 DNA is TGTGCCAGTAGTATTGGGACGCTTAGCACAGATACGCAGTATTTT.